This T cell receptor (beta chain) was retrieved from a study of early T cells in non-severe SARS-CoV-2 infection. For the study at large: The authors sequenced bulk RNA from unsorted whole blood, leaving chains unpaired.

Study results and limitations: VDJdb-based matching was biased toward anti-spike CD8 responses and missed private and CD4 specificities.

The library protocol tagged individual cDNA molecules with unique molecular identifiers. In TCRdb, the 5' RACE reads were re-called with MiXCR into one record per CDR3 protein. The sample lists approximately 70,000 distinct CDR3 sequences; more than 8% were seen once. A remark on this clonotype: As yet, its antigen is unknown.

The specimen was whole blood, collected at baseline. The origin of this receptor is an adult who was a healthcare worker with PCR-confirmed SARS-CoV-2 infection or an uninfected control (not recorded which).

CDR3 sequence: CAWSVRVGPKQYF. The CDR3 DNA is TGTGCCTGGAGTGTACGGGTGGGGCCGAAGCAGTACTTC. The rearrangement joins TRBV30 to TRBJ2-7; D may be TRBD1 (5 bases). The ends were cut back, 0 bases at V and 8 bases at J, with 14 bases in the middle. This CDR3 is built from 13 residues. CDR1 GTSNPN and CDR2 SVGIG come from the germline V gene (reference sequence).